This is a list of T cell receptor beta chains from one sample in a study of shared clonotypes between healthy human individuals. Libraries were prepared by immunoSEQ multiplex PCR; TCRdb keeps only in-frame clonotypes and omits some of them. The table has just over 2,000,000 clones, roughly 94% seen once; the top ten hold around 1.1%. The sample taken for sequencing was naive CD8+ T cells sorted from blood. The receptor source for this set is a man aged 18 to 35 in good health. Each CDR3 is given with its conserved first and last residue. Each record gives: clone size, J gene, D gene, V gene, CDR3 protein, CDR3 DNA. A D gene is named only where the DNA matches it firmly. The size field is filled for only some rows; it gives once, few, many or a size class.

clone size: .; J gene: TRBJ2-3; D gene: .; V gene: TRBV2; CDR3 protein: CASNLPGAGLDTQYF; CDR3 DNA: TGTGCCAGCAACCTCCCGGGGGCCGGCCTAGATACGCAGTATTTT
clone size: .; J gene: TRBJ1-5; D gene: .; V gene: TRBV5-6; CDR3 protein: CASSLRAGNQPQHF; CDR3 DNA: TGTGCCAGCAGCTTGCGGGCAGGGAATCAGCCCCAGCATTTT
clone size: .; J gene: TRBJ1-1; D gene: TRBD1; V gene: TRBV13; CDR3 protein: CASSAYRGNTEAFF; CDR3 DNA: TGTGCCAGCAGCGCCTACAGGGGGAACACTGAAGCTTTCTTT
clone size: .; J gene: TRBJ1-6; D gene: .; V gene: TRBV5-5; CDR3 protein: CASSRGARYNSPLHF; CDR3 DNA: TGTGCCAGCAGCCGGGGTGCTCGATATAATTCACCCCTCCACTTT
clone size: .; J gene: TRBJ2-7; D gene: .; V gene: TRBV6-5; CDR3 protein: CASSYSTSYEQYF; CDR3 DNA: TGTGCCAGCAGTTACTCGACCAGCTACGAGCAGTACTTC
clone size: .; J gene: TRBJ2-3; D gene: .; V gene: TRBV29-1; CDR3 protein: CSVEGLGGRSDTQYF; CDR3 DNA: TGCAGCGTTGAAGGCTTAGGAGGGAGGTCAGATACGCAGTATTTT
clone size: .; J gene: TRBJ2-2; D gene: .; V gene: TRBV4-3; CDR3 protein: CASSQDRSRGVGNTGELFF; CDR3 DNA: TGCGCCAGCAGCCAAGATCGATCTAGAGGAGTGGGGAACACCGGGGAGCTGTTTTTT
clone size: .; J gene: TRBJ2-7; D gene: TRBD1; V gene: TRBV5-8; CDR3 protein: CASSPPERTGFHEQYF; CDR3 DNA: TGTGCCAGCAGCCCTCCCGAGCGGACAGGGTTCCACGAGCAGTACTTC
clone size: .; J gene: TRBJ2-7; D gene: .; V gene: TRBV2; CDR3 protein: CASSVGNYEQYF; CDR3 DNA: TGTGCCAGCAGTGTAGGAAACTACGAGCAGTACTTC
clone size: .; J gene: TRBJ2-3; D gene: TRBD2; V gene: TRBV27; CDR3 protein: CASSHGLAVSTDTQYF; CDR3 DNA: TGTGCCAGCAGTCACGGACTAGCGGTTAGCACAGATACGCAGTATTTT
clone size: .; J gene: TRBJ2-7; D gene: .; V gene: TRBV6-5; CDR3 protein: CASSYSWGDYEQYF; CDR3 DNA: TGTGCCAGCAGTTACTCTTGGGGGGACTACGAGCAGTACTTC
clone size: .; J gene: TRBJ2-3; D gene: TRBD2; V gene: TRBV27; CDR3 protein: CASSPEWFVTSGGTDTQYF; CDR3 DNA: TGTGCCAGCAGCCCGGAGTGGTTCGTAACTAGCGGGGGCACAGATACGCAGTATTTT
clone size: once; J gene: TRBJ2-7; D gene: TRBD2; V gene: TRBV2; CDR3 protein: CASSEGTVNGGGAYEQYF; CDR3 DNA: TGTGCCAGCAGTGAAGGTACCGTAAATGGCGGGGGAGCCTACGAGCAGTACTTC
clone size: .; J gene: TRBJ1-6; D gene: .; V gene: TRBV13; CDR3 protein: CASSSRGGASPLHF; CDR3 DNA: TGTGCCAGCAGCTCACGCGGGGGGGCTTCACCCCTCCACTTT
clone size: .; J gene: TRBJ2-7; D gene: .; V gene: TRBV5-8; CDR3 protein: CASSLEGLVFYEQYF; CDR3 DNA: TGTGCCAGCAGCTTGGAAGGACTTGTCTTCTACGAGCAGTACTTC
clone size: .; J gene: TRBJ2-1; D gene: TRBD2; V gene: TRBV5-1; CDR3 protein: CASSYTSGSYNEQFF; CDR3 DNA: TGCGCCAGCAGCTATACTAGCGGGTCCTACAATGAGCAGTTCTTC
clone size: .; J gene: TRBJ2-7; D gene: .; V gene: TRBV9; CDR3 protein: CASSVGLSPYEQYF; CDR3 DNA: TGTGCCAGCAGCGTAGGTCTCAGCCCCTACGAGCAGTACTTC
clone size: .; J gene: TRBJ2-1; D gene: TRBD2; V gene: TRBV19; CDR3 protein: CASSMLAGRNEQFF; CDR3 DNA: TGTGCCAGTAGTATGCTAGCGGGACGCAATGAGCAGTTCTTC
clone size: .; J gene: TRBJ2-3; D gene: .; V gene: TRBV19; CDR3 protein: CASSIDGDADTQYF; CDR3 DNA: TGTGCCAGTAGTATAGATGGGGATGCAGATACGCAGTATTTT
clone size: once; J gene: TRBJ2-7; D gene: .; V gene: TRBV11-2; CDR3 protein: CASVPGTAGGQYF; CDR3 DNA: TGTGCCAGCGTACCAGGGACTGCCGGTGGGCAGTACTTC
clone size: .; J gene: TRBJ2-3; D gene: .; V gene: TRBV29-1; CDR3 protein: CSVVWRAFATDTQYF; CDR3 DNA: TGCAGCGTTGTGTGGAGGGCCTTCGCCACAGATACGCAGTATTTT
clone size: .; J gene: TRBJ2-5; D gene: TRBD2; V gene: TRBV11-2; CDR3 protein: CASSPSGGPETQYF; CDR3 DNA: TGTGCCAGCAGCCCGAGCGGGGGGCCGGAGACCCAGTACTTC
clone size: .; J gene: TRBJ2-1; D gene: TRBD2; V gene: TRBV5-4; CDR3 protein: CASNLAGGTYNEQFF; CDR3 DNA: TGTGCCAGCAACCTAGCGGGGGGGACCTACAATGAGCAGTTCTTC
clone size: .; J gene: TRBJ2-7; D gene: TRBD2; V gene: TRBV2; CDR3 protein: CASSRTSSFDEQYF; CDR3 DNA: TGTGCCAGCAGCAGGACTAGCTCTTTCGACGAGCAGTACTTC
clone size: .; J gene: TRBJ2-1; D gene: TRBD1; V gene: TRBV7-9; CDR3 protein: CASSPDRVWNEQFF; CDR3 DNA: TGTGCCAGCAGCCCCGACAGGGTATGGAATGAGCAGTTCTTC
clone size: .; J gene: TRBJ2-3; D gene: .; V gene: TRBV12-5; CDR3 protein: CASGLVGQGYTDTQYF; CDR3 DNA: TGTGCTAGTGGTTTGGTTGGGCAGGGATACACAGATACGCAGTATTTT
clone size: .; J gene: TRBJ1-2; D gene: .; V gene: TRBV13; CDR3 protein: CASSPRDGLHGYTF; CDR3 DNA: TGTGCCAGCAGCCCTCGGGACGGACTCCATGGCTACACCTTC
clone size: .; J gene: TRBJ2-7; D gene: TRBD1; V gene: TRBV13; CDR3 protein: CASSLEGQASYEQYF; CDR3 DNA: TGTGCCAGCAGCTTAGAGGGACAGGCCTCCTACGAGCAGTACTTC
clone size: .; J gene: TRBJ1-1; D gene: TRBD1; V gene: TRBV13; CDR3 protein: CASATGVATEAFF; CDR3 DNA: TGTGCCAGCGCTACAGGGGTGGCCACTGAAGCTTTCTTT
clone size: .; J gene: TRBJ2-7; D gene: .; V gene: TRBV28; CDR3 protein: CASRPGNSYEQYF; CDR3 DNA: TGTGCCAGTCGTCCAGGGAACTCCTACGAGCAGTACTTC
clone size: .; J gene: TRBJ2-2; D gene: .; V gene: TRBV6-1; CDR3 protein: CASSEGDNTGELFF; CDR3 DNA: TGTGCCAGCAGTGAAGGGGACAACACCGGGGAGCTGTTTTTT
clone size: .; J gene: TRBJ2-3; D gene: .; V gene: TRBV11-2; CDR3 protein: CASNLALAWDTQYF; CDR3 DNA: TGTGCCAGCAACTTAGCCCTAGCCTGGGATACGCAGTATTTT
clone size: .; J gene: TRBJ2-1; D gene: TRBD2; V gene: TRBV12-5; CDR3 protein: CASGLVRLGTSGTNEQFF; CDR3 DNA: TGTGCTAGTGGTTTGGTACGCCTTGGGACTAGCGGGACTAATGAGCAGTTCTTC
clone size: .; J gene: TRBJ1-5; D gene: .; V gene: TRBV28; CDR3 protein: CASSVRLVKWGNQPQHF; CDR3 DNA: TGTGCCAGCAGTGTACGACTTGTGAAATGGGGGAATCAGCCCCAGCATTTT
clone size: .; J gene: TRBJ2-7; D gene: .; V gene: TRBV6-6; CDR3 protein: CASGAYSYEQYF; CDR3 DNA: TGTGCCAGCGGGGCCTACTCCTACGAGCAGTACTTC
clone size: .; J gene: TRBJ1-2; D gene: .; V gene: TRBV27; CDR3 protein: CASSPAGGVYGYTF; CDR3 DNA: TGTGCCAGCAGTCCGGCGGGAGGGGTATATGGCTACACCTTC
clone size: .; J gene: TRBJ2-5; D gene: .; V gene: TRBV4-1; CDR3 protein: CASSQTELTQETQYF; CDR3 DNA: TGCGCCAGCAGCCAAACCGAGCTAACCCAAGAGACCCAGTACTTC
clone size: .; J gene: TRBJ1-5; D gene: TRBD1; V gene: TRBV10-3; CDR3 protein: CAIRGDREWSNQPQHF; CDR3 DNA: TGTGCCATCAGGGGGGACAGGGAATGGAGCAATCAGCCCCAGCATTTT
clone size: once; J gene: TRBJ2-7; D gene: .; V gene: TRBV29-1; CDR3 protein: CSVEEGRTYEQYF; CDR3 DNA: TGCAGCGTTGAAGAAGGTCGCACCTACGAGCAGTACTTC
clone size: .; J gene: TRBJ2-7; D gene: .; V gene: TRBV6-4; CDR3 protein: CASSAFFTPLSQGPYEQYF; CDR3 DNA: TGTGCCAGCAGTGCTTTTTTTACCCCCCTATCTCAGGGACCCTACGAGCAGTACTTC
clone size: .; J gene: TRBJ2-5; D gene: TRBD1; V gene: TRBV4-1; CDR3 protein: CASSLLEEGGIETQYF; CDR3 DNA: TGCGCCAGCAGCCTGCTAGAGGAAGGGGGCATAGAGACCCAGTACTTC
clone size: .; J gene: TRBJ2-7; D gene: .; V gene: TRBV4-1; CDR3 protein: CASSQVVGGYEQYF; CDR3 DNA: TGCGCCAGCAGCCAAGTTGTAGGGGGCTACGAGCAGTACTTC
clone size: .; J gene: TRBJ2-7; D gene: TRBD1; V gene: TRBV5-7; CDR3 protein: CADKDRAVYEQYF; CDR3 DNA: TGTGCCGACAAGGACAGGGCTGTCTACGAGCAGTACTTC
clone size: .; J gene: TRBJ2-7; D gene: .; V gene: TRBV5-5; CDR3 protein: CASSWGDRSYEQYF; CDR3 DNA: TGTGCCAGCAGCTGGGGAGACAGGTCCTACGAGCAGTACTTC
clone size: .; J gene: TRBJ2-3; D gene: .; V gene: TRBV6-6; CDR3 protein: CASSTGSDTQYF; CDR3 DNA: TGTGCCAGCTCGACGGGGTCAGATACGCAGTATTTT
clone size: .; J gene: TRBJ1-5; D gene: .; V gene: TRBV6-1; CDR3 protein: CASSEEITGNQPQHF; CDR3 DNA: TGTGCCAGCAGTGAAGAGATCACAGGTAATCAGCCCCAGCATTTT
clone size: .; J gene: TRBJ2-7; D gene: .; V gene: TRBV7-3; CDR3 protein: CASSSTTGRDEQYF; CDR3 DNA: TGTGCCAGCAGCTCGACAACGGGTCGGGACGAGCAGTACTTC
clone size: .; J gene: TRBJ2-7; D gene: TRBD1; V gene: TRBV25-1; CDR3 protein: CASTGTGGSYEQYF; CDR3 DNA: TGTGCCAGCACCGGGACAGGGGGCTCCTACGAGCAGTACTTC
clone size: .; J gene: TRBJ2-3; D gene: TRBD2; V gene: TRBV6-4; CDR3 protein: CASSDSAGEGTDTQYF; CDR3 DNA: TGTGCCAGCAGTGACTCGGCGGGAGAGGGCACAGATACGCAGTATTTT
clone size: .; J gene: TRBJ2-7; D gene: .; V gene: TRBV4-3; CDR3 protein: CASSLDFTGYYEQYF; CDR3 DNA: TGCGCCAGCAGTCTCGACTTTACAGGCTACTACGAGCAGTACTTC
clone size: .; J gene: TRBJ1-4; D gene: .; V gene: TRBV9; CDR3 protein: CASSSALNEKLFF; CDR3 DNA: TGTGCCAGCAGCTCCGCCCTTAATGAAAAACTGTTTTTT
clone size: .; J gene: TRBJ1-3; D gene: TRBD1; V gene: TRBV18; CDR3 protein: CASSPPGQGAGNTIYF; CDR3 DNA: TGTGCCAGCTCACCACCGGGACAGGGGGCTGGAAACACCATATATTTT
clone size: .; J gene: TRBJ2-3; D gene: .; V gene: TRBV10-3; CDR3 protein: CAISEGTPDTQYF; CDR3 DNA: TGTGCCATCAGTGAAGGGACCCCAGATACGCAGTATTTT
clone size: few; J gene: TRBJ1-3; D gene: .; V gene: TRBV28; CDR3 protein: CATLGGNGNTIYF; CDR3 DNA: TGTGCCACTCTAGGGGGGAACGGAAACACCATATATTTT
clone size: .; J gene: TRBJ2-7; D gene: .; V gene: TRBV7-2; CDR3 protein: CASSHETRSDQISFYEQYF; CDR3 DNA: TGTGCCAGCAGTCATGAGACTAGATCAGATCAAATTTCCTTTTACGAGCAGTACTTC
clone size: .; J gene: TRBJ2-5; D gene: .; V gene: TRBV6-5; CDR3 protein: CASLGETQYF; CDR3 DNA: TGTGCCAGCCTGGGCGAGACCCAGTACTTC
clone size: .; J gene: TRBJ1-4; D gene: .; V gene: TRBV7-9; CDR3 protein: CASSPGEGESHEKLFF; CDR3 DNA: TGTGCCAGCAGCCCCGGGGAGGGCGAGTCCCATGAAAAACTGTTTTTT
clone size: .; J gene: TRBJ2-7; D gene: TRBD2; V gene: TRBV15; CDR3 protein: CATSRILAGTPREQYF; CDR3 DNA: TGTGCCACCAGCAGGATACTAGCGGGGACCCCGCGAGAGCAGTACTTC
clone size: .; J gene: TRBJ1-1; D gene: .; V gene: TRBV7-9; CDR3 protein: CASSVGSEAFF; CDR3 DNA: TGTGCCAGCAGCGTGGGGAGTGAAGCTTTCTTT
clone size: .; J gene: TRBJ1-5; D gene: .; V gene: TRBV27; CDR3 protein: CASTPSRNQPQHF; CDR3 DNA: TGTGCCAGCACCCCCTCGCGTAATCAGCCCCAGCATTTT